Here is one T cell receptor (beta chain) with its context. CD4+ cells and CD8+ cells were each obtained through positive magnetic bead selection, and their purity was assessed by flow cytometry. Sequenced by immunoSEQ multiplex PCR; TCRdb stores in-frame clones only, minus some. Among some 14,000 clones listed, around 70% were seen once. The entry originates in a study of somatic mutations in cytotoxic T cells in rheumatoid arthritis. V was clipped by 4 bases and J by 7 bases; unmatched bases: 1. The CDR3 is 12 amino acids. Germline CDR1 reads SGHAT; CDR2 reads FQDESV (reference sequence). The receptor comes from an adult with rheumatoid arthritis. The chain employs TRBV11-1 and TRBJ2-1; TRBD2 agrees at 7 bases. The sequenced material came from CD8+ T cells sorted from blood. The CDR3: CASSSGGNEQFF. The CDR3 DNA reads TGTGCCAGCAGCTCGGGGGGAAATGAGCAGTTCTTC.